This TCR beta chain was sequenced during a study of cytomegalovirus exposure and HLA in healthy donors. The count of this clone is one. The germline gives CDR1 GTSNPN, CDR2 SVGIG (reference sequence). The germline V and J ends were trimmed by 0 bases and 7 bases, with 15 bases remaining between them. This CDR3 contains 15 residues. Researchers ran the PCR with 60 Vbeta and 13 Jbeta primers. The assay was immunoSEQ multiplex PCR, and TCRdb's table has in-frame clones only and misses some. The top ten clones hold 2.5% to 3% of a sample with about 140,000 clones, around 73% of them seen once. The chain carries TRBV30 and TRBJ2-2; perhaps TRBD1 as D (6 bases). This receptor was taken from a female donor in good health and CMV-seronegative. Material: PBMCs. The CDR3 sequence is CAWSVIRKGDGELFF. The CDR3 DNA sequence: TGTGCCTGGAGTGTAATCCGTAAGGGGGACGGGGAGCTGTTTTTT.